A single sample gave rise to the 28 T cell receptor beta chains below, sequenced in a study of cytomegalovirus exposure and HLA in healthy donors. 13 Jbeta primers and 60 Vbeta primers were used for the PCR. The method was immunoSEQ multiplex PCR; TCRdb's version includes in-frame clones alone and lacks a portion of them. This sample's clone table lists approximately 80,000 clones. Sample: PBMCs. Receptors were obtained from a man aged 18 to 30 in good health and CMV-seropositive.

The chain combines TRBV15 with TRBJ2-7, with D possibly TRBD1 on 6 matching bases. CDR1 is LNHNV, CDR2 YYDKDF, per germline (reference sequence). The CDR3 totals 19 residues. V dropped 5 bases and J dropped 3 bases, with 29 bases sitting between them. The CDR3 DNA reads as TGTGCCACCAGCTTCATGCTCGGACCGGGACACCGTTTAAGCTACGAGCAGTACTTC. This gives the protein CATSFMLGPGHRLSYEQYF.

V is TRBV28 and J is TRBJ2-7, with D possibly TRBD1 on 6 matching bases. The germline V gene has CDR1 MDHEN and CDR2 SYDVKM. The CDR3 totals 12 residues. V lost 6 bases and J lost 5, with 11 bases in between. DNA for the CDR3: TGTGCCAGCAGACAAGACAGGAACGAGCAGTACTTC. Protein: CASRQDRNEQYF.

The rearrangement links TRBV11-2 to TRBJ2-7; TRBD1 might be the D (6 bases). Germline V lookup: CDR1 SGHAT, CDR2 FQNNGV. Deletions cut 5 bases from V and 3 bases from J, with 17 bases between. CDR3 length: 15 amino acids. The CDR3 spells CASSHPTGDVYEQYF. CDR3 DNA: TGTGCCAGCAGCCACCCGACAGGTGATGTCTACGAGCAGTACTTC.

This sequence joins TRBV7-9 and TRBJ1-1; 8 bases line up with TRBD1. V trimming: 4 bases; J trimming: 10 bases; junction bases outside the gene matches: 5. This CDR3 comprises 12 residues. The germline CDR1 and CDR2 sequences are SEHNR and FQNEAQ (reference sequence). CDR3 sequence (DNA): TGTGCCAGCAGCTACCGACAGGGGCCAGCTTTCTTT. Translation gives CASSYRQGPAFF.

The chain carries TRBV10-3 and TRBJ1-5; D might be TRBD1 (6 bases). This CDR3 comprises 15 residues. Germline V gene data show CDR1 as ENHRY and CDR2 as SYGVKD. V shed 6 bases and J shed 0 bases, with 12 bases lying between them. CDR3 sequence (DNA): TGTGCCATCAGCTCGACAGGATATAGCAATCAGCCCCAGCATTTT. The encoded protein is CAISSTGYSNQPQHF.

The rearrangement uses TRBV7-2 and TRBJ1-1, with no clear D. The length of the CDR3 is 14 residues. The ends were cut back, 1 base at V and 4 bases at J, with 10 bases in the middle. Germline V CDR1 and CDR2: SGHTA, FQGNSA. CDR3 loop: CASSLETLRTEAFF. Here the CDR3 DNA reads TGTGCCAGCAGCTTAGAAACCCTACGCACTGAAGCTTTCTTT. The full variable domain, completed using reference TRBV7-2 and TRBJ1-1, is GAGVSQSPSNKVTEKGKDVELRCDPISGHTALYWYRQSLGQGLEFLIYFQGNSAPDKSGLPSDRFSAERTGGSVSTLTIQRTQQEDSAVYLCASSLETLRTEAFFGQGTRLTVV.

This rearrangement joins TRBV27 to TRBJ2-7, with 11 bases fitting TRBD2. The V gene end was trimmed by 9 bases and the J gene end by 4 bases; junction bases not matched to a gene: 5. Germline CDR1 and CDR2: MNHEY and SMNVEV (reference sequence). The CDR3 loop spans 13 amino acids. The CDR3 sequence is CASSGLAVYEQYF. The CDR3 nucleotides read TGTGCCAGTTCGGGACTAGCGGTTTACGAGCAGTACTTC.

V and J are TRBV5-5 and TRBJ1-5; no clear D gene. The V gene's germline CDR1 is SGHKS and CDR2 YYEKEE (reference sequence). V lost 3 bases and J 7 bases, leaving 17 bases between the germline ends. This CDR3 has 15 amino acids. The DNA of the CDR3 is TGTGCCAGCAGCTCGGAGTTGGATATGAACCAGCCCCAGCATTTT. Residues: CASSSELDMNQPQHF.

The chain carries TRBV4-1 and TRBJ1-3; D is ambiguous. Per germline, CDR1 MGHRA and CDR2 YSYEKL. Trimming took off 0 bases at V and 1 base at J, with 4 bases between the two ends. The CDR3 runs 14 residues. This CDR3 is CASSQDSSGNTIYF. The CDR3 DNA is TGCGCCAGCAGCCAAGATTCGTCTGGAAACACCATATATTTT.

The genes are TRBV7-9 and TRBJ2-7; D remains ambiguous. The CDR3 contains 14 residues. Germline V lookup: CDR1 SEHNR, CDR2 FQNEAQ (reference sequence). Trimming left V 5 bases short and J 4 bases short, with 15 bases between. The CDR3 reads CASSPRMRIYEQYF. CDR3 coding DNA: TGTGCCAGCAGCCCCCGGATGAGGATTTACGAGCAGTACTTC.

The chain couples TRBV15 to TRBJ2-7; TRBD2 matches 9 bases. The CDR3 has 15 residues. The V gene's germline CDR1 is LNHNV and CDR2 YYDKDF (reference sequence). With 0 bases clipped from V and 0 bases from J, the junction kept 0 bases outside the gene matches. The CDR3 reads CATSREREGSYEQYF. DNA for the CDR3: TGTGCCACCAGCAGAGAGCGGGAGGGCTCCTACGAGCAGTACTTC.

The genes are TRBV11-3 and TRBJ2-2; 7 bases map to TRBD1. Trimming at V came to 5 bases and at J to 5 bases, leaving 2 bases not matched to a gene. Germline values: CDR1 SGHNT, CDR2 YENEEA. The CDR3 extends over 13 amino acids. The CDR3 spells CASSVTGTGELFF. The CDR3 DNA is TGTGCCAGCAGCGTGACAGGGACCGGGGAGCTGTTTTTT.

The V and J genes are TRBV5-1 and TRBJ1-1; a weak D match, TRBD1 (6 bases). Trimming removed 0 bases at V and 11 bases at J, with 17 bases between. The CDR3 spans 14 residues. Per the germline V gene, CDR1 is SGHRS and CDR2 is YFSETQ. Written as DNA, the CDR3 is TGCGCCAGCAGCTTGGTGGAGGGGGGGGAAGGGGCTTTCTTT. It codes for CASSLVEGGEGAFF.

The gene calls are TRBV7-9 and TRBJ2-7; D call uncertain. Trimming shortened V by 6 bases and J by 1 base, and 10 bases separated the two germline ends. This CDR3 comprises 13 residues. Germline CDR1 reads SEHNR; CDR2 reads FQNEAQ (reference sequence). The CDR3 coding sequence is TGTGCCAGCAGTTCCACTTTATCCTACGAGCAGTACTTC. Translating gives CASSSTLSYEQYF.

The chain carries TRBV10-1 and TRBJ2-6; D is perhaps TRBD2 (5 bases). Deletions cut 4 bases from V and 0 bases from J, with 7 bases between. CDR3 length: 15 amino acids. Germline V gene sequence: CDR1 WNHNN, CDR2 SYGVQD (reference sequence). CDR3 DNA sequence: TGCGCCAGCAGTGTGGGAGCCTCTGGGGCCAACGTCCTGACTTTC. Translating it yields CASSVGASGANVLTF.

The chain recombines TRBV5-1 with TRBJ2-2; 8 bases agree with TRBD2. The germline CDR1 and CDR2 sequences are SGHRS and YFSETQ. J lost 4 bases, V lost 3 bases, and 8 bases had no gene match. CDR3 length: 16 residues. CDR3 sequence reads: CASSSVAGTSTGELFF. The CDR3 nucleotides are TGCGCCAGCAGCTCGGTAGCGGGGACTTCCACCGGGGAGCTGTTTTTT.

The V and J genes are TRBV5-6 and TRBJ2-5; maybe TRBD2 (6 bases). The CDR3 is 16 residues long. Germline V gene sequence: CDR1 SGHDT, CDR2 YYEEEE. V was cut by 4 bases and J by 3 bases, with 19 bases left in between. The CDR3 spells CASSPPGDTLKETQYF. Here the CDR3 DNA reads TGTGCCAGCAGCCCCCCGGGGGATACGCTTAAAGAGACCCAGTACTTC.

V usage is TRBV7-3 and J usage is TRBJ1-1; TRBD1 aligns across 11 bases. J gave up 5 bases and V 5 bases, and 16 bases lay outside the gene matches. This CDR3 is built from 18 residues. Germline V gene lookup returns CDR1 SGHTA and CDR2 FQGTGA. Here the CDR3 reads CASSPGQGAWFRGTEAFF. CDR3 sequence (DNA): TGTGCCAGCAGCCCCGGACAGGGGGCTTGGTTCCGGGGTACTGAAGCTTTCTTT.

The chain has TRBV2 and TRBJ2-5; the match to TRBD2 covers 14 bases. The germline CDR1 and CDR2 sequences are SNHLY and FYNNEI. The CDR3 runs 16 residues. The junction had 10 bases not matched to a gene; V was cut back by 6 bases and J by 7 bases. CDR3 protein: CASRTGLAGASGTQYF. CDR3 nucleotide sequence: TGTGCCAGCAGGACGGGACTAGCGGGGGCATCGGGGACCCAGTACTTC.

The rearrangement links TRBV6-6 to TRBJ2-7, with 9 bases aligning to TRBD2. CDR1 and CDR2 (germline): MNHNY, SVGAGI (reference sequence). Trimming removed 0 bases from V and 2 bases from J; junction bases left unmatched: 2. The CDR3 is made up of 15 amino acids. CDR3 nucleotide sequence: TGTGCCAGCAGTTACTCAGCGGGAGGAACCTACGAGCAGTACTTC. Translating gives CASSYSAGGTYEQYF.

The rearrangement uses TRBV27 and TRBJ2-7, with TRBD2 as a possible D gene (5 bases). CDR1 is MNHEY and CDR2 is SMNVEV in the germline V gene (reference sequence). V was shortened by 0 bases and J by 5 bases, with 11 bases between the two germline ends. CDR3 length equals 14 residues. CDR3 coding DNA: TGTGCCAGCAGTTTATCAGGACTTTGGAACGAGCAGTACTTC. As protein: CASSLSGLWNEQYF.

The chain carries TRBV27 and TRBJ1-6; possible D gene TRBD1, 5 bases. V shed 5 bases and J shed 14 bases, with 19 bases lying between them. Germline assignment: CDR1 MNHEY and CDR2 SMNVEV (reference sequence). The CDR3 runs to 14 residues. CDR3 DNA sequence: TGTGCCAGCAGTGTCGGGATTGGGGGGTGGGCCCTCCACTTT. Translating it yields CASSVGIGGWALHF.

The chain has TRBV5-1 and TRBJ2-7; 8 nucleotides agree with TRBD1. The CDR3 consists of 17 residues. V lost 0 bases to trimming and J lost 0 bases; unmatched junction nucleotides: 8. Per the germline V gene, CDR1 is SGHRS and CDR2 is YFSETQ. CDR3 coding DNA: TGCGCCAGCAGCTTGGTCGGACAGGGACCTTACTCCTACGAGCAGTACTTC. Its protein product is CASSLVGQGPYSYEQYF. Complete variable domain (other parts from reference TRBV5-1 and TRBJ2-7): KAGVTQTPRYLIKTRGQQVTLSCSPISGHRSVSWYQQTPGQGLQFLFEYFSETQRNKGNFPGRFSGRQFSNSRSEMNVSTLELGDSALYLCASSLVGQGPYSYEQYFGPGTRLTVT.

The V gene is TRBV5-4, the J gene TRBJ2-7, with D possibly TRBD1 on 6 matching bases. Germline CDR1 SGHNT, CDR2 YYREEE (reference sequence). The ends were cut back, 5 bases at V and 5 bases at J, with 17 bases in the middle. The CDR3 has 14 residues. This CDR3 is CASRRAGADHEQYF. The DNA for the CDR3 is TGTGCCAGCAGAAGGGCAGGGGCAGACCACGAGCAGTACTTC.

The chain employs TRBV28 and TRBJ2-7; TRBD2 is a possible D gene (6 bases). V dropped 4 bases and J dropped 7 bases, with 20 bases sitting between them. The germline V gene encodes CDR1 MDHEN and CDR2 SYDVKM. This CDR3 spans 15 amino acids. CDR3 coding DNA: TGTGCCAGCAGTTACCGCGGGCCGAGTGGGGGGGAGCAGTACTTC. Translation: CASSYRGPSGGEQYF.

The V and J genes are TRBV11-2 and TRBJ2-3; D unclear. Germline lookup yields CDR1 SGHAT and CDR2 FQNNGV. V lost 0 bases, J lost 4 bases, and 8 bases lay in between. The CDR3 length is 14 residues. Written as DNA, the CDR3 is TGTGCCAGCAGCTTAGAGCCCTATTCAGATACGCAGTATTTT. Protein: CASSLEPYSDTQYF.

The chain uses TRBV7-2 and TRBJ1-5; no definite D call. Trimming took 1 base from V and 5 from J, leaving 9 bases between them. From germline, CDR1 is SGHTA and CDR2 FQGNSA. The CDR3 sequence is 14 residues long. The CDR3 DNA reads as TGTGCCAGCAGCTTAGAACAGATAGATCAGCCCCAGCATTTT. This codes for CASSLEQIDQPQHF. Drawing the rest from reference TRBV7-2 and TRBJ1-5, the complete variable domain is GAGVSQSPSNKVTEKGKDVELRCDPISGHTALYWYRQSLGQGLEFLIYFQGNSAPDKSGLPSDRFSAERTGGSVSTLTIQRTQQEDSAVYLCASSLEQIDQPQHFGDGTRLSIL.

The rearrangement links TRBV11-3 to TRBJ2-7; D is uncertain. Germline CDR1 is SGHNT and CDR2 is YENEEA. V was shortened by 4 bases and J by 0 bases, with 4 bases between the two germline ends. This CDR3 contains 12 residues. This CDR3 reads CASSSSSYEQYF. In DNA form, the CDR3 reads TGTGCCAGCAGCTCTAGCTCCTACGAGCAGTACTTC. The variable domain in full, completed from reference TRBV11-3 and TRBJ2-7, reads EAGVVQSPRYKIIEKKQPVAFWCNPISGHNTLYWYLQNLGQGPELLIRYENEEAVDDSQLPKDRFSAERLKGVDSTLKIQPAELGDSAVYLCASSSSSYEQYFGPGTRLTVT.